This TCR beta chain was captured by sequencing in a study of shared clonotypes between healthy human individuals. General study points: Donor scarcity curtailed the genetic and exposure-history diversity represented herein.

About this clone: Its antigen is unidentified.

Some clones are missing from TCRdb's copy, which holds only in-frame ones; the method was immunoSEQ multiplex PCR. This sample carries roughly 640,000 clones, around 97% of them seen once, and the ten largest clones take less than 0.065%. This CDR3 comprises 15 residues. V was pared by 9 bases and J by 0 bases, with 16 bases between. Germline CDR1 is MDHEN and CDR2 is SYDVKM. This sequence originates from a woman aged 30 to 39 in good health. Sequencing used naive CD4+ T cells sorted from blood. Described subset: CD45RA+ positively selected. The chain uses TRBV28 and TRBJ2-3; D possibly corresponds to TRBD1 (6 bases). CDR3 in DNA: TGTGCCAGATTGACAGGACAGCGCAGCACAGATACGCAGTATTTT. Translated, it gives CARLTGQRSTDTQYF.